This T cell receptor (beta chain) was documented in a study of blood T cells in healthy people across ages. General study points: Significant beta diversity loss was already apparent by age about 42, declining roughly linearly. Long-lived donors had more naive CD4+ cells and higher diversity than aged donors. A strong correlation was found between TCR beta diversity and the percentage of naive T cells.

This clonotype appeared a few times. Antigen specificity is unknown. J was trimmed by 3 bases and V by 1 base; bases with no gene match: 5. The CDR3 loop spans 15 amino acids. Alongside a J-beta primer mix, a sample-barcoded 5' primer served in a second PCR lasting about 7 to 11 cycles. TCRdb processed the 5' RACE reads anew with MiXCR; each CDR3 protein has one entry. This sample has about 1.5 million distinct CDR3 sequences, with about 40% found just once. Each donor's blood draw was roughly 10 milliliters of peripheral blood. This sequence originates from a woman under 30 in good health. This chain uses TRBV12-3 or TRBV12-4 with TRBJ2-7; TRBD2 agrees at 8 bases. The sequenced material came from blood. For the CDR3, the DNA is TGTGCCAGCAGTTTAGAACTAGCGGAGCTCTACGAGCAGTACTTC. Translating gives CASSLELAELYEQYF.